This T cell receptor (beta chain) was captured by sequencing in a study of Graves' ophthalmopathy and Graves' hyperthyroidism. The sample holds a few counts of this clonotype. RNA transcripts yielded amplified TCR beta CDR3 regions. First-round RT-PCR relied on HTBI primers, and a second-round multiplex PCR came next. MiXCR, run by TCRdb on the multiplex PCR reads, gives a single entry per CDR3 protein. The sample lists 200,000 to 300,000 distinct CDR3 sequences, less than 55% occurring once. Trimming stripped 6 bases from V and 1 base from J, with 15 bases between. Germline CDR1 and CDR2: ENHRY and SYGVKD. CDR3 length: 15 residues.

The chain carries TRBV10-3 and TRBJ1-1; maybe TRBD1 (5 bases). The sequenced sample consisted of peripheral blood. This TCR came from an adult man with Graves' ophthalmopathy. The CDR3 is CAIRGDFRENTEAFF. The CDR3 region has the DNA TGTGCCATCAGGGGGGACTTCCGAGAGAACACTGAAGCTTTCTTT.